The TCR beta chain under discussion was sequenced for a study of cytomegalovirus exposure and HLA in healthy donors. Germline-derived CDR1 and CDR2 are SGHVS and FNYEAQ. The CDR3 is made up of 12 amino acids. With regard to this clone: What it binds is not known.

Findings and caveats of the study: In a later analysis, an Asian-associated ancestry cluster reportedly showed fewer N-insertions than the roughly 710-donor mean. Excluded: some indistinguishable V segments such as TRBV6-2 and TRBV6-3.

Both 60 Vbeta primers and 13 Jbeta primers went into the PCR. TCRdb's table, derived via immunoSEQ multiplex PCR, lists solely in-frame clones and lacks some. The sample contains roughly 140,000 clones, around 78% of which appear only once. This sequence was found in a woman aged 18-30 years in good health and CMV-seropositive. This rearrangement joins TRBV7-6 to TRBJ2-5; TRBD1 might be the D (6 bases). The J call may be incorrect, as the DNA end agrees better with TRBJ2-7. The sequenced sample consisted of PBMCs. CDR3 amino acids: CASSLGGGEQYF. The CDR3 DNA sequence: TGTGCCAGCAGCTTAGGAGGGGGCGAGCAGTACTTC.